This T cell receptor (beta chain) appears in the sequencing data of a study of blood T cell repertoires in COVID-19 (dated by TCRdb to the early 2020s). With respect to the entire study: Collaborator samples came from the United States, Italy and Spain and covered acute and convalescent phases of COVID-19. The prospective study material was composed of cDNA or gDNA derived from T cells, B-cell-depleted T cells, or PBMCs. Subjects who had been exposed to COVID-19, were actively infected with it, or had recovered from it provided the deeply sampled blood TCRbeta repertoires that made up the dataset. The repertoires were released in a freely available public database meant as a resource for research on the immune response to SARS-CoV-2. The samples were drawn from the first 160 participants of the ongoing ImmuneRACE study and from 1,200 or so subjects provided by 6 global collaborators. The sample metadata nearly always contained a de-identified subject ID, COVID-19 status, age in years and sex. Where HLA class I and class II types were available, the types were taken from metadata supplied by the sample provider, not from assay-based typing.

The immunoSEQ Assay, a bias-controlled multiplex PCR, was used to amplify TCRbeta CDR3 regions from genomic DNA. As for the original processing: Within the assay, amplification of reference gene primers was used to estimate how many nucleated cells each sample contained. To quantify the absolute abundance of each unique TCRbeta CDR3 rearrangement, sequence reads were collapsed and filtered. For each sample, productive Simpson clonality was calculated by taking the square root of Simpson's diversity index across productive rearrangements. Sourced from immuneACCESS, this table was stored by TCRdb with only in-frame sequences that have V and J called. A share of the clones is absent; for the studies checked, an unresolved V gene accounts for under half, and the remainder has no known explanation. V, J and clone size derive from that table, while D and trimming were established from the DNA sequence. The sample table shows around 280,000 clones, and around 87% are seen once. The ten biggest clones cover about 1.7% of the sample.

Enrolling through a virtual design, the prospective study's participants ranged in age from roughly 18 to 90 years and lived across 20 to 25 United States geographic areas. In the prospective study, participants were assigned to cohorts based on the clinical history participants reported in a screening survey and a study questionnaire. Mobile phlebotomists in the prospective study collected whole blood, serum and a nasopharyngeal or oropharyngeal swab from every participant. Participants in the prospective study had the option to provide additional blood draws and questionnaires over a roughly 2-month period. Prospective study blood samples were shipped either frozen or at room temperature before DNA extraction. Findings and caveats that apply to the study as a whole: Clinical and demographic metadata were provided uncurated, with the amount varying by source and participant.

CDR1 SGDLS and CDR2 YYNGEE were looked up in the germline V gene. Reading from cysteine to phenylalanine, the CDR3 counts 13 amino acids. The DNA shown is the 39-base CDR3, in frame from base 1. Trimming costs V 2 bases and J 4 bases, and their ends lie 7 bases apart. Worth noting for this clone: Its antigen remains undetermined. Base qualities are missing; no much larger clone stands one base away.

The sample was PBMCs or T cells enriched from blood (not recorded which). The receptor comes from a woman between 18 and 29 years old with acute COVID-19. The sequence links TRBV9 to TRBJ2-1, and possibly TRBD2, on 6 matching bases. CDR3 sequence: CASSVEGYNEQFF. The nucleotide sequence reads TGTGCCAGCAGCGTGGAGGGTTACAATGAGCAGTTCTTC.